Below are 9 T cell receptor beta chains sequenced from a single sample in a study of a mutant IDH1 vaccine in newly diagnosed glioma. TCRdb's table, derived via immunoSEQ multiplex PCR, lists solely in-frame clones and lacks some. This sample has fewer than 50,000 clones, with 75% to 85% found just once. Sample time point: baseline, week 1 (first vaccination visit). The sample's treatment: pre-vaccination baseline after standard-of-care therapy. Material: PBMCs, obtained from a glioma patient treated with radiotherapy, temozolomide or both. The receptors come from a man aged 35-49 years with glioma. Some clones in this sample may be carry-over from other donors' samples.

This clone was seen only a few times. The chain combines TRBV6-1 with TRBJ2-1; 13 bases match TRBD2. The junction had 3 bases not matched to a gene; V was cut back by 6 bases and J by 4 bases. The CDR3 consists of 15 residues. Looked up from germline, CDR1 is MNHNS and CDR2 is SASEGT. The CDR3 bases are TGTGCCAGCAGAAAGACTAGCGGGGGGTACAATGAGCAGTTCTTC. Amino acids: CASRKTSGGYNEQFF.

J is TRBJ2-7 and V is TRBV2; D remains unclear. Trimming shortened V by 4 bases and J by 3 bases, and 7 bases separated the two germline ends. Germline CDR1 is SNHLY and CDR2 is FYNNEI. The CDR3 totals 12 residues. The CDR3 protein is CASSAAYYEQYF. In nucleotides, the CDR3 is TGTGCCAGCAGTGCGGCGTACTACGAGCAGTACTTC. Looking up the rest from reference TRBV2 and TRBJ2-7 gives the full variable domain: EPEVTQTPSHQVTQMGQEVILRCVPISNHLYFYWYRQILGQKVEFLVSFYNNEISEKSEIFDDQFSVERPDGSNFTLKIRSTKLEDSAMYFCASSAAYYEQYFGPGTRLTVT.

This clone was observed a single time. V and J are TRBV6-1 and TRBJ1-1, with TRBD1 as a possible D gene (6 bases). There are 16 residues in the CDR3. In germline, CDR1 is MNHNS, CDR2 SASEGT. The V and J ends lost 4 bases and 1 base respectively, with 16 bases between them. Here the CDR3 reads CASSAGGGVWNTEAFF. In DNA, the CDR3 is TGTGCCAGCAGTGCGGGGGGCGGTGTATGGAACACTGAAGCTTTCTTT.

The chain has TRBV19 and TRBJ2-5, with 7 bases aligning to TRBD2. The V segment lost 3 bases and the J segment 7 bases; nucleotides outside the gene matches: 8. The CDR3 is 14 residues long. Germline-derived CDR1 and CDR2 are LNHDA and SQIVND (reference sequence). This CDR3 is CASSIAGAGGTQYF. CDR3 DNA sequence: TGTGCCAGTAGTATCGCGGGAGCTGGAGGGACCCAGTACTTC.

The count of this clone is one. The V and J genes are TRBV6-7 and TRBJ2-2, with a tentative D call TRBD1 (5 bases). TRBV6-7 is assigned to the ORF class and has an uncertain function. The CDR3 runs to 15 residues. V was clipped by 10 bases and J by 7 bases, with 22 bases between them. CDR3 in DNA: TGTGCCACCCCCCAAGGGGTCCTAACGGGCGGGGAGCTGTTTTTT. It encodes CATPQGVLTGGELFF.

This clone has just a few counts. V and J are TRBV7-9 and TRBJ1-1, with D unresolved. Per the germline V gene, CDR1 is SEHNR and CDR2 is FQNEAQ (reference sequence). The CDR3 is made up of 14 amino acids. V was shortened by 4 bases and J by 4 bases, with 13 bases between the two germline ends. CDR3 nucleotide sequence: TGTGCCAGCAGCTCCCTGGCGGGTGGCACTGAAGCTTTCTTT. Protein product: CASSSLAGGTEAFF.

This clone appeared a single time. The V gene is TRBV7-9, the J gene TRBJ2-4, with 11 positions matching TRBD2. J gave up 8 bases and V 4 bases, and 13 bases lay outside the gene matches. Germline V lookup: CDR1 SEHNR, CDR2 FQNEAQ (reference sequence). This CDR3 contains 17 residues. CDR3 sequence (DNA): TGTGCCAGCAGCTCAACAATGCCTAGCGGGGGGTTGGACATTCAGTACTTC. It is translated as CASSSTMPSGGLDIQYF.

This clone turned up a few times. The CDR3 is CASSLQGGNYGYTF. CDR3 bases: TGCGCCAGCAGCCTTCAGGGGGGGAACTATGGCTACACCTTC. The V and J genes are TRBV5-1 and TRBJ1-2; 7 bases line up with TRBD1. With V trimmed by 4 bases and J by 2 bases, 5 bases remained unmatched. CDR1 and CDR2 (germline): SGHRS, YFSETQ. The CDR3 has 14 residues.

This chain connects TRBV10-1 to TRBJ1-5; D may be TRBD1 (5 bases). CDR3 length: 13 residues. V was trimmed by 5 bases and J by 8 bases, leaving 13 bases between them. CDR1 and CDR2 (germline): WNHNN, SYGVQD (reference sequence). In DNA form, the CDR3 reads TGCGCCAGCAGTCCAGGGAGGTCTAAGCCCCAGCATTTT. This codes for CASSPGRSKPQHF.